Below are 8 T cell receptor beta chains sequenced from a single sample in a study of human T cells and chemical hapten exposure. TCRdb reprocessed the RACE reads with MiXCR, giving one entry per CDR3 protein. The sample carries about 85,000 distinct CDR3 sequences, around 8.8% recorded once. Time point indicated: pre-sensitization, week 0. The treatment denotes: therapeutic diphenylcyclopropenone sensitization with weekly scalp DPC. The sample consisted of whole blood, taken in connection with sensitization to the hapten diphenylcyclopropenone (DPC). The receptors shown here come from a man aged 35 to 55 with alopecia areata. Some clones in this sample may be carry-over from other donors' samples.

The V and J genes are TRBV20-1 and TRBJ2-3; the D gene is possibly TRBD1 (5 bases). V dropped 0 bases and J dropped 12 bases, with 10 bases sitting between them. This CDR3 has 11 amino acids. Germline CDR1 and CDR2: DFQATT and SNEGSKA (reference sequence). The CDR3 region has the DNA TGCAGTGCTAGAGATTCAGGGCCCCAGTATTTT. Its translation: CSARDSGPQYF.

This chain links TRBV7-9 with TRBJ2-3; possibly TRBD1 or TRBD2 for D (6 bases each). The CDR3 spans 14 residues. V lost 11 bases and J 3 bases, leaving 18 bases between the germline ends. Germline V gene sequence: CDR1 SEHNR, CDR2 FQNEAQ (reference sequence). CDR3 sequence (DNA): TGTGCCTCTAAGGGGGGCTTGGGGACAGATACGCAGTATTTT. Protein: CASKGGLGTDTQYF.

This clonotype was seen a few times. This chain links TRBV12-3 or TRBV12-4 with TRBJ2-3, with TRBD2 matching 8 bases. The junction had 6 bases not matched to a gene; V was cut back by 4 bases and J by 6 bases. CDR3 size: 14 residues. Here the CDR3 DNA reads TGTGCCAGCAGTTCAGGACTAGCCCCGGATACGCAGTATTTT. It translates to CASSSGLAPDTQYF.

Worth noting for this clonotype: A much larger clonotype is one base distant, so this may be a read error. The chain has TRBV28 and TRBJ2-5; D ambiguous. Germline loops: CDR1 MDHEN, CDR2 SYDVKM. The CDR3 spans 10 residues. The CDR3 spells CAGSQETQYF. As DNA, the CDR3 is TGTGCCGGCAGCCAAGAGACCCAGTACTTC.

This clonotype was found a few times. The chain joins TRBV20-1 to TRBJ1-3, with unresolved D. The germline gives CDR1 DFQATT, CDR2 SNEGSKA (reference sequence). This CDR3 has 13 amino acids. The germline V and J ends were trimmed by 0 bases and 0 bases, with 3 bases remaining between them. CDR3 nucleotides: TGCAGTGCTAGAGATGCCTCTGGAAACACCATATATTTT. Its protein product is CSARDASGNTIYF.

The rearrangement joins TRBV7-2 to TRBJ2-3; no clear D gene. This CDR3 is built from 12 residues. The germline gives CDR1 SGHTA, CDR2 FQGNSA. V lost 4 bases to trimming and J lost 4 bases, with 6 bases between them. The CDR3 sequence is CASSSYADTQYF. The DNA for the CDR3 is TGTGCCAGCAGCTCTTACGCAGATACGCAGTATTTT.

The chain has TRBV6-2 or TRBV6-3 and TRBJ2-1; either TRBD1 or TRBD2 may supply D (6 bases each). The CDR3 is made up of 18 amino acids. Trimming left V 6 bases short and J 6 bases short, with 27 bases between. Germline V gene data show CDR1 as MNHEY and CDR2 as SVGEGT. CDR3 amino acids: CASSSGFVGGTFFNEQFF. The DNA of the CDR3 is TGTGCCAGCAGCTCCGGGTTTGTCGGGGGCACATTCTTCAATGAGCAGTTCTTC.

This clonotype has only one observation. A read error is possible here, since a much larger clone lies one base away. This chain joins TRBV12-3 or TRBV12-4 and TRBJ2-2; the D gene could be TRBD1 or TRBD2 (5 bases each). V lost 1 base and J lost 7, with 13 bases in between. The CDR3 runs to 15 residues. CDR3 nucleotide sequence: TGTGCCAGCAGTTTAGGGGGGTCCCGGGGCGGGGAGCTGTTTTTT. The encoded protein is CASSLGGSRGGELFF.